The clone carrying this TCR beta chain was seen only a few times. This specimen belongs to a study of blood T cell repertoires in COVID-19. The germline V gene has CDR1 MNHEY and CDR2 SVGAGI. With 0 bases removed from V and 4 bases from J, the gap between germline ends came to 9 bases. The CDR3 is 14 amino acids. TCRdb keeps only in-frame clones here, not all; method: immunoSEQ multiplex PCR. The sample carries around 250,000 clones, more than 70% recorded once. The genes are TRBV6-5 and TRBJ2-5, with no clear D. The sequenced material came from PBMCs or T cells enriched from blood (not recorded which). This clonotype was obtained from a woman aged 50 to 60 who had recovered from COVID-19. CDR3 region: CASSYSSIPETQYF. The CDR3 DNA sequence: TGTGCCAGCAGTTACTCAAGCATTCCAGAGACCCAGTACTTC.